This T cell receptor (beta chain) was recorded in a study of T cell responses to AZD1222 COVID-19 vaccine. Study-wide context: Combined were second doses at about 4 or about 12 weeks. Study-wide results and caveats: Spike-specific TCR repertoires showed rising breadth and depth after two AZD1222 doses. In a largely white British group with more females than males, clonal diversity was possibly underestimated. Repertoires were obtained solely post-peak T cell response.

Measured with immunoSEQ multiplex PCR; TCRdb has only the in-frame clones, and not every one. The table records roughly 120,000 clones, around nine tenths of them present only once. V trimming: 5 bases; J trimming: 7 bases; junction bases outside the gene matches: 10. CDR3 length: 14 amino acids. Per germline, CDR1 MNHEY and CDR2 SVGAGI. As concerns this clone: Its antigen is as yet unknown.

Material: peripheral blood, obtained on day 0 of AZD1222 vaccination. The rearrangement joins TRBV6-5 to TRBJ1-2, with 7 nucleotides matching TRBD1. The receptor's source is an adult in good health. Here the CDR3 reads CASSLTDRAGGYTF. DNA of the CDR3: TGTGCCAGCAGTCTCACCGACAGGGCGGGTGGCTACACCTTC.